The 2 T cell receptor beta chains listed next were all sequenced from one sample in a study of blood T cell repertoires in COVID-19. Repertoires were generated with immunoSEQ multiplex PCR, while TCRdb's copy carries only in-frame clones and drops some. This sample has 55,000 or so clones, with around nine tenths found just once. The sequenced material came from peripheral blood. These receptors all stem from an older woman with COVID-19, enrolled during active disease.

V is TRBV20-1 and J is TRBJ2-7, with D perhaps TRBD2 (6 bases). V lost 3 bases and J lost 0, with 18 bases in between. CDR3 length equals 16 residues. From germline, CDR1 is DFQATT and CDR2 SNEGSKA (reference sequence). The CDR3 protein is CSASTPGLRNSYEQYF. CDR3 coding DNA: TGCAGTGCTAGTACACCGGGACTCCGGAACTCCTACGAGCAGTACTTC.

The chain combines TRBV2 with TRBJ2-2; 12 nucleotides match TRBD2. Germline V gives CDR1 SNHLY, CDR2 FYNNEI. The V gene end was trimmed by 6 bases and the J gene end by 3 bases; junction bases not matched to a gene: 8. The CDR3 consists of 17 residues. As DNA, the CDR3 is TGTGCCAGCAGAGCTCTAGCGGGAGGGCCGCACACCGGGGAGCTGTTTTTT. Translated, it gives CASRALAGGPHTGELFF.